This T cell receptor (beta chain) is from a study of blood T cell repertoires in COVID-19. The V and J ends lost 1 base and 14 bases, in that order; junction bases with no gene match: 7. Germline lookup yields CDR1 MNHEY and CDR2 SVGEGT. The CDR3 length is 13 residues. Recruitment covered over 20 US areas and drew participants whose ages spanned roughly 18 to 90 years. Cohort 3 recovered donors had two negative PCRs, clearance, or symptom resolution. Original handling: Cell counts per sample came from amplifying reference gene primers. Sequencing used immunoSEQ multiplex PCR; TCRdb keeps in-frame clones, though not all of them. V and J calls and clone size are those listed in that table; D and trimming were worked out from the DNA. There are a few hundred thousand clones in the sample; around 83% occur only once, and around 5% lies in the top ten.

What was sequenced was PBMCs or T cells enriched from blood (not recorded which). The chain joins TRBV6-2 or TRBV6-3 to TRBJ2-1; the match to TRBD2 covers 8 bases. The TCR originated in a woman between 50 and 59 years old who had recovered from COVID-19. The CDR3 loop is CASSYYTGTRKFF. In DNA form, the CDR3 reads TGTGCCAGCAGTTACTATACCGGGACTAGGAAGTTCTTC.